This entry describes one T cell receptor beta chain. This specimen belongs to a study of blood T cell repertoires in COVID-19. Study background: The origin of the acute and convalescent COVID-19 samples was the United States, Italy and Spain.

The V gene's germline CDR1 is SGHRS and CDR2 YFSETQ. This CDR3 has 15 amino acids. The ends were cut back, 7 bases at V and 2 bases at J, with 15 bases in the middle. Original processing notes: Cell counts per sample came from amplifying reference gene primers. Method: immunoSEQ multiplex PCR; TCRdb's copy keeps in-frame clones and lacks some. From that table come the V and J calls and clone size; the DNA was used to work out D and trimming. The sample includes about 150,000 clones, 81% of them seen just once. The rearrangement joins TRBV5-1 to TRBJ2-2; possibly TRBD2 for D (6 bases). The sequence was obtained from a human donor with acute or convalescent COVID-19. The donor label of this sample is uncertain. Sequenced sample: peripheral blood. CDR3 coding DNA: TGCGCCAGCCGGAGGGCTGAGTTAAACACCGGGGAGCTGTTTTTT. Amino acid sequence: CASRRAELNTGELFF.